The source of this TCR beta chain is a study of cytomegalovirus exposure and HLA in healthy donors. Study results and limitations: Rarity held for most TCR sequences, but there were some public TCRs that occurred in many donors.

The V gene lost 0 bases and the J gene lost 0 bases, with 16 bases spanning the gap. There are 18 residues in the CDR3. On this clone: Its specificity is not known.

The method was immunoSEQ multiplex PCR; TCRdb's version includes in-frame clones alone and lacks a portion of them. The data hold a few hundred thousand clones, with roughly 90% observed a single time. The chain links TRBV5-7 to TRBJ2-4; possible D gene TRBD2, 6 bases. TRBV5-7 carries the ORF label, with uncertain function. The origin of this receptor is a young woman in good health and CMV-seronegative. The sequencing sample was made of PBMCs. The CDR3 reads CASSLVGSGALAKNIQYF. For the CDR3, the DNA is TGTGCCAGCAGCTTGGTGGGTAGCGGCGCCTTAGCCAAAAACATTCAGTACTTC.